Given below is one T cell receptor (beta chain) in context. The table lists this clone with many counts. This receptor's antigen is unknown. No quality values exist for individual bases; no much larger clone is one base distant. The CDR3 holds 13 amino acids from the cysteine to the phenylalanine. Only CDR3 DNA is held: 39 bases, read in frame from base 1. At the junction V is shortened by 11 bases and J by 5 bases; bases outside the gene matches: 9. From the germline V gene, CDR1 is ENHRY and CDR2 is SYGVKD. The data are from a study of metastatic and nonmetastatic thyroid tumors (dated by TCRdb to the early 2020s). At the level of the whole study: The researchers compared repertoires between peripheral blood samples and tumor or nodule tissue samples from patients with malignant or benign thyroid disease.

The library was prepared using PCR. Data came from an Illumina HiSeq 4000. High-throughput sequencing was used to profile the TCR beta-chain CDR3 region of every patient. Processing in the source paper ran as follows. A classifier to discriminate distant-metastatic papillary thyroid cancer patients was built from CDR3 differences across clinicopathological groups. The Shannon index was used to assess repertoire diversity, and the Morisita-Horn index was used to assess tumor-blood repertoire similarity. The public reads were reprocessed in TCRdb via fastp at Q25 and MiXCR, keeping in-frame beta chains. The V and J calls shown here were made by TCRdb, not taken from the authors' results. Recorded for this sample are 60,000 or so clones; approximately 4.1% of them occurred a single time. Together, the top ten hold 20% to 25% of the sample. None of the patients had been given any treatment before thyroid surgery. The study retrospectively analysed patient clinical samples collected from the early 2010s to the late 2010s using T-cell receptor beta sequencing.

Study-wide findings and limitations: TCR beta diversity was reported as significantly higher in malignant tumors than in benign nodules, in both blood and tumor samples.

The rearrangement combines TRBV10-3 with TRBJ2-7; TRBD2 matches 10 bases in the middle. The clonotype was recovered from a female donor with papillary thyroid cancer or a benign thyroid nodule (not recorded which). Some clones in this sample may be carry-over from other donors' samples. The sequencing sample was made of blood. The DNA sequence reads TGTGCCGCCTCCGGGACTAGCGTGAACGAGCAGTACTTC. Its protein product is CAASGTSVNEQYF.